This TCR beta chain emerged from a study of blood T cell repertoires in COVID-19. Study at large: Acute and convalescent COVID-19 samples came from the United States, Italy and Spain. From T cells, B-cell-depleted T cells, or PBMCs came the material, which was cDNA or gDNA.

The trim removed 3 bases at V and 5 bases at J, leaving 5 bases unmatched. Germline CDR1 SGHRS, CDR2 YFSETQ. This CDR3 spans 13 amino acids. Original handling: Scientists estimated how many nucleated cells there were by amplifying reference gene primers. TCRdb keeps only in-frame clones here, not all; method: immunoSEQ multiplex PCR. V and J calls and clone size follow that table, whereas D and trimming were derived from the DNA. The repertoire consists of 150,000 to 180,000 clones, with 60% to 85% occurring once and the leading ten covering 1.5% to 2%. The chain carries TRBV5-1 and TRBJ2-7, with TRBD1 identical over 7 bases. What was sequenced was peripheral blood. This TCR was recovered from a man aged 80 or over with acute or convalescent COVID-19. The DNA for the CDR3 is TGCGCCAGCAGCTGGGACAGAGGGGACGAGCAGTACTTC. Translated: CASSWDRGDEQYF.